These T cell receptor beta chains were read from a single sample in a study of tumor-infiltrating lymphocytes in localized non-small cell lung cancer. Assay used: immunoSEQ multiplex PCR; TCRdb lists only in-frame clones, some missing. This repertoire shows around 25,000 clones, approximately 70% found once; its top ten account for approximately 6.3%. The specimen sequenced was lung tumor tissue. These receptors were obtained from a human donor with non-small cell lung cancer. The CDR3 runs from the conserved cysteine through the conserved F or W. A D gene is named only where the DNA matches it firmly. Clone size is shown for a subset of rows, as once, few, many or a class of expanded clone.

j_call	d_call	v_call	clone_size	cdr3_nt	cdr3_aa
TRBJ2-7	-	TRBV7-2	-	TGTGCCAGCAGCCGAAGACCTGGCGAGAGGGCCTACGAGCAGTACTTC	CASSRRPGERAYEQYF
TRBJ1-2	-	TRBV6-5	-	TGTGCCAGCAGTCGGGACAAGGCATTCTATGGCTACACCTTC	CASSRDKAFYGYTF
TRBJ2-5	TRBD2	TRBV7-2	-	TGTGCCAGCAGCGCTTCGCTAGCGGGGGGTGGGACCCAGTACTTC	CASSASLAGGGTQYF
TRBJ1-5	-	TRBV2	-	TGTGCCAGCAGTGCGCAGGTCGGGCAGCCCCAGCATTTT	CASSAQVGQPQHF
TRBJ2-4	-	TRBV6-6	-	TGTGCCAGCAGAGCGCAGGATAACATTCAGTACTTC	CASRAQDNIQYF
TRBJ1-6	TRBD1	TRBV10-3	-	TGTGCCACCAACTCTCCTGACAGGGGAGGCGGTAATTCACCCCTCCACTTT	CATNSPDRGGGNSPLHF
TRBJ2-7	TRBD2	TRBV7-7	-	TGTGCCAGCAGCGCAGGCGGGACTAGCGCGACCTACGAGCAGTACTTC	CASSAGGTSATYEQYF
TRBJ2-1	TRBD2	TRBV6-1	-	TGTGCCAGCAGTGACGGCCCCGGGGGGGTCTACAATGAGCAGTTCTTC	CASSDGPGGVYNEQFF
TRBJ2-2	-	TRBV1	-	TGCACCAGCACCCAAAAATGGACAGGGTTCTCCTTCACGCCCAGCGGGGAGCTGTTTTTT	CTSTQKWTGFSFTPSGELFF
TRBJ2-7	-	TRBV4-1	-	TGCGCCAGCAGCCAAGCAGGGGTGGACGAGCAGTACTTC	CASSQAGVDEQYF
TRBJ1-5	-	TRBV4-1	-	TGCGCCAGCAGCCAAGAAGGAAGAGTTAGCAATCAGCCCCAGCATTTT	CASSQEGRVSNQPQHF
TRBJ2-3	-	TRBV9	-	TGTGCCAGCAGCACCCGGGGGGCCGGACCCACAGATACGCAGTATTTT	CASSTRGAGPTDTQYF
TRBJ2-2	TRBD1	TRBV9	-	TGTGCCAGCAGATCGGCAGGGGGCACCGGGGAGCTGTTTTTT	CASRSAGGTGELFF
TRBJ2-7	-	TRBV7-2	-	TGTGCCAGCAGCTTAGTTTGGGGGTCCAATTTCTACGAGCAGTACTTC	CASSLVWGSNFYEQYF
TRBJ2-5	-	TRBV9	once	TGTGCCAGCAGCGTAGGACAGGTGTTTGAGACCCAGTACTTC	CASSVGQVFETQYF
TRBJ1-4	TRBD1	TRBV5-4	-	TGTGCCAGCAGCGCGGGACAGGCGAATGAAAAACTGTTTTTT	CASSAGQANEKLFF
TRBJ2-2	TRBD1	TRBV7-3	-	TGTGCCAGCAGGGGACAGGGGTACACCGGGGAGCTGTTTTTT	CASRGQGYTGELFF
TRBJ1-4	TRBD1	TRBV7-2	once	TGTGCCAGCAGCGCCCGACAGGGAATAAGTGAAAAACTGTTTTTT	CASSARQGISEKLFF
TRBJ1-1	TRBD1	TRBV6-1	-	TGTGCCAGCAGTGAAGCGGGTCACAGGGGGGCTTTCTTT	CASSEAGHRGAFF
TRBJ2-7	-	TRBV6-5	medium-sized	TGTGCCAGCAGTTACACCCACGGGGGAGGCGAGCAGTACTTC	CASSYTHGGGEQYF
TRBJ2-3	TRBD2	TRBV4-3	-	TGCGCCAGCAGCCAAGGACCGGCGGGGGGCACAGATACGCAGTATTTT	CASSQGPAGGTDTQYF
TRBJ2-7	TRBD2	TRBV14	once	TGTGCCAGCAGCCAACTAGCGGGGGGCCGCGAGCAGTACTTC	CASSQLAGGREQYF
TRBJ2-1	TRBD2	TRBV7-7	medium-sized	TGTGCCAGCAGCCCTAGACTAGCGGGGGGCCTCAGCAATGAGCAGTTCTTC	CASSPRLAGGLSNEQFF
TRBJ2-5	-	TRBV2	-	TGTGCCACTGGTACGGCAGTAGGTGTGAGCGAGACCCAGTACTTC	CATGTAVGVSETQYF
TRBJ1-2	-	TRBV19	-	TGTGCCAGTAGTATAGAGCACACCCATTCCTATGGCTACACCTTC	CASSIEHTHSYGYTF
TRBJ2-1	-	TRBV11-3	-	TGTGCCAGCAGCTTAGTGGGACACCCTCGTTTCTTC	CASSLVGHPRFF
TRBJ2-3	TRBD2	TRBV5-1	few	TGCGCCAGCAGCTTGGAGATCGGGGGGGCAGGAGATACGCAGTATTTT	CASSLEIGGAGDTQYF
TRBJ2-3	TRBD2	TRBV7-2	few	TGTGCCAGCAGCTTTGCTGGCGGGGGGAGCACAGATACGCAGTATTTT	CASSFAGGGSTDTQYF
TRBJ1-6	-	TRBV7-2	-	TGTGCCAGCAGCTTGACGGGTCTGAATTCACCCCTCCACTTT	CASSLTGLNSPLHF
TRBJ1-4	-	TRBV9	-	TGTGCCAGCAGCGTAGCTGGAGGGAGAGGTACTAATGAAAAACTGTTTTTT	CASSVAGGRGTNEKLFF
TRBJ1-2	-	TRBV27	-	TGTGCCAGCAGTTTACGGGGCGGCTATGGCTACACCTTC	CASSLRGGYGYTF
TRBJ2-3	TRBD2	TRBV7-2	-	TGTGCCAGCACCTTATCCCCTAGCGGGGTGCAGTATTTT	CASTLSPSGVQYF
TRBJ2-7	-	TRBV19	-	TGTGCCAGTAGCGGGTCTTCCGAGCAGTACTTC	CASSGSSEQYF
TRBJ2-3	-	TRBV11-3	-	TGTGCCAGCAGCTTAGAGGCCCGCCCCACAGATACGCAGTATTTT	CASSLEARPTDTQYF
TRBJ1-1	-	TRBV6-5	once	TGTGCCAGCAGTTACTCGATTAGTTTGAACACTGAAGCTTTCTTT	CASSYSISLNTEAFF
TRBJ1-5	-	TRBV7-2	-	TGTGCCAGCAGCTTAGACCGGAATCAGCCCCAGCATTTT	CASSLDRNQPQHF
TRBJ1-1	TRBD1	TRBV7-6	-	TGTGCCAGCAGCCCACGTATTAAATGGGGACAGGGGGCGATGAACACTGAAGCTTTCTTT	CASSPRIKWGQGAMNTEAFF
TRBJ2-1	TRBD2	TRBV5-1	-	TGCGCCAGCAGCTTGGTACGGGGGGATATGGAGCAGTTCTTC	CASSLVRGDMEQFF
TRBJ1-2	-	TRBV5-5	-	TGTGCCAGCAGCCAGGACAGAGCTAACTATGGCTACACCTTC	CASSQDRANYGYTF
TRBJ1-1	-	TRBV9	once	TGTGCCAGCAGTGAGGGAGTGTGGGGGAACACTGAAGCTTTCTTT	CASSEGVWGNTEAFF
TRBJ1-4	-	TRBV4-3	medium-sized	TGCGCCAGCAGCCAAGGGGTCAGAGAGGGTGAAAAACTGTTTTTT	CASSQGVREGEKLFF
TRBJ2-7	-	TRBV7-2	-	TGTGCCAGCAGGATCGGTGCGAACGAGCAGTACTTC	CASRIGANEQYF
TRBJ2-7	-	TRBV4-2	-	TGTGCCAGCAGCCAAGCTAGCGTGGGCTACGAGCAGTACTTC	CASSQASVGYEQYF
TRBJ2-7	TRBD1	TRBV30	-	TGTGCCTGGGGTAGACAGGGCTACGAGCAGTACTTC	CAWGRQGYEQYF
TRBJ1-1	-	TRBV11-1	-	TGTGCCAGCAGCCGGTTACAGGGTTCGAACACTGAAGCTTTCTTT	CASSRLQGSNTEAFF
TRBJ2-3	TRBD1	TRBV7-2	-	TGTGCCAGCAGCTTAGACAGGGGTAGGGATACGCAGTATTTT	CASSLDRGRDTQYF
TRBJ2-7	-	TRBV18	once	TGTGCCAGCTCACCACCGGCAGGGGACGAGCAGTACTTC	CASSPPAGDEQYF
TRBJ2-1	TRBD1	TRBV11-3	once	TGTGCCAGCAGCTCAAGCACAAAAGGGACAGGGGGAGGCTCCTACAATGAGCAGTTCTTC	CASSSSTKGTGGGSYNEQFF
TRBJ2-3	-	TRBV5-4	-	TGTGCCAGCAGCCTAGGGATGGGGAGCACAGATACGCAGTATTTT	CASSLGMGSTDTQYF
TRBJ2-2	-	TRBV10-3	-	TGTGCCATCAGTGAACTTGACACCGGGGAGCTGTTTTTT	CAISELDTGELFF
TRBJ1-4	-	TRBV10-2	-	TGCGCCAGCCAAAGGGGAATAGTTGAAAAACTGTTTTTT	CASQRGIVEKLFF
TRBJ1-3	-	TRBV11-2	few	TGTGCCAGCAGCTTACCGCAGGCAGGCTCTGGAAACACCATATATTTT	CASSLPQAGSGNTIYF
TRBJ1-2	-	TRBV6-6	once	TGTGCCAGCAGTTTCAACTCGGAGTATGGCTACACCTTC	CASSFNSEYGYTF
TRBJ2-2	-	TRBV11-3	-	TGTGCCAGCAGCTCCCGGCTCGGGGAGCTGTTTTTT	CASSSRLGELFF
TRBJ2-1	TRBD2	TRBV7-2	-	TGTGCCAGCAGCCAGGGACTAGCGGGGGGGTATGAGCAGTTCTTC	CASSQGLAGGYEQFF